The clone carrying this T cell receptor (beta chain) came up once. This entry is derived from a study of OX40 agonist ivuxolimab in advanced cancers. Study in general: Patients undergoing dose escalation presented with hepatocellular carcinoma, melanoma, renal cell or head and neck cancer.

Sequencing was performed with immunoSEQ multiplex PCR; in TCRdb, only in-frame clones are kept and a portion is missing. In the table there are tens of thousands of clones, roughly 84% of which are singletons. Per the germline V gene, CDR1 is MNHEY and CDR2 is SVGAGI. This CDR3 spans 15 amino acids. Trimming shortened V by 4 bases and J by 2 bases, and 12 bases separated the two germline ends. Sequences were derived from CD4+ or CD8+ T cells sorted from blood, sampled in a trial of the OX40 agonist ivuxolimab. This TCR was recovered from an adult with an advanced solid tumor such as melanoma, head and neck, liver or kidney cancer. The chain employs TRBV6-5 and TRBJ1-5; maybe TRBD1 (5 bases). DNA of the CDR3: TGTGCCAGCAGTTCTGGGGGTCTGGGCAATCAGCCCCAGCATTTT. This codes for CASSSGGLGNQPQHF.